The 17 T cell receptor beta chains below come from one sample, sequenced in a study of identical twins. TCRdb analysed the 5' RACE reads with MiXCR anew, one entry per CDR3 protein. The sample lists about 720,000 distinct CDR3 sequences; about 18% were seen once. Another study also made use of these data, one on T cells expressing NK-cell markers.

The sequencing input was PBMCs. The source of these receptors is a woman younger than 35 in good health.

There are a few counts of this clonotype. This rearrangement joins TRBV7-8 to TRBJ2-7, with no clear D. The CDR3 runs to 15 residues. From germline, CDR1 is SGHVS and CDR2 FQNEAQ. With 0 bases removed from V and 2 bases from J, the gap between germline ends came to 11 bases. CDR3 sequence (DNA): TGTGCCAGCAGCTTAGCGCACTTACCCCCCTACGAGCAGTACTTC. Translation gives CASSLAHLPPYEQYF.

This clonotype was seen ten or more times. This chain uses TRBV6-5 with TRBJ2-5; 7 bases are a match to TRBD1. After removal of 0 bases from V and 3 bases from J, the junction contained 4 bases not matched to a gene. Germline CDR1 reads MNHEY; CDR2 reads SVGAGI. The CDR3 consists of 15 residues. CDR3 amino acids: CASSYSARGKETQYF. The CDR3 bases are TGTGCCAGCAGTTACTCTGCCAGGGGGAAAGAGACCCAGTACTTC.

The V gene is TRBV2, the J gene TRBJ2-6; TRBD1 agrees at 11 bases. There are 17 residues in the CDR3. Unmatched junction bases numbered 4, after V lost 6 bases and J lost 0 bases. Germline V lookup: CDR1 SNHLY, CDR2 FYNNEI. The CDR3 nucleotides read TGTGCCAGCAGGGACAGGGGGCCTCTCTCTGGGGCCAACGTCCTGACTTTC. This encodes CASRDRGPLSGANVLTF.

This clonotype came up many times. The chain recombines TRBV12-3 or TRBV12-4 with TRBJ2-1; 10 bases line up with TRBD1. CDR3 length: 14 amino acids. Trimming at V came to 5 bases and at J to 2 bases, leaving 0 bases not matched to a gene. DNA for the CDR3: TGTGCCAGCAGTGGGACAGGGGCCTACAATGAGCAGTTCTTC. The encoded protein is CASSGTGAYNEQFF.

The V and J genes are TRBV7-9 and TRBJ2-2; 8 bases are a match to TRBD2. The CDR3 is 15 amino acids. From germline, CDR1 is SEHNR and CDR2 FQNEAQ (reference sequence). V gave up 7 bases and J gave up 0 bases; unmatched junction bases: 4. CDR3 sequence reads: CASTSGGTNTGELFF. Written as DNA, the CDR3 is TGTGCCAGCACCAGCGGGGGCACGAACACCGGGGAGCTGTTTTTT.

In its sample, this clonotype was seen a few times. The chain couples TRBV20-1 to TRBJ2-1; no reliable D call. The germline V and J ends were trimmed by 5 bases and 3 bases, with 5 bases remaining between them. In germline, CDR1 is DFQATT, CDR2 SNEGSKA (reference sequence). The length of the CDR3 is 11 residues. In nucleotides, the CDR3 is TGCAGTGCTGGTGACTACAATGAGCAGTTCTTC. This codes for CSAGDYNEQFF.

The genes are TRBV6-5 and TRBJ1-6, with 8 bases that match TRBD1. V shed 2 bases, J shed 10 bases, and the junction held 10 bases outside the gene matches. CDR3 length equals 16 residues. The germline V gene has CDR1 MNHEY and CDR2 SVGAGI. Written as DNA, the CDR3 is TGTGCCAGCAGTTACCTGCCGGACAGGGTAACGTCACCCCTCCACTTT. It is translated as CASSYLPDRVTSPLHF.

This clonotype appeared a few times. V gene TRBV5-1 combines with J gene TRBJ1-1; 8 bases fit TRBD1. J was trimmed by 8 bases and V by 6 bases; bases with no gene match: 9. Germline loops: CDR1 SGHRS, CDR2 YFSETQ. The CDR3 extends over 13 amino acids. Here the CDR3 DNA reads TGCGCCAGCAACCCCTTTGGACAGGGAGAAGCTTTCTTT. Its translation is CASNPFGQGEAFF.

The rearrangement joins TRBV12-3 or TRBV12-4 to TRBJ1-2; 10 nucleotides align to TRBD1. This CDR3 is built from 15 residues. V shed 5 bases and J 5 bases; nucleotides not matched to a gene: 8. As DNA, the CDR3 is TGTGCCAGCAGTCCGACAGGGGGCCGGCGATATGGCTACACCTTC. Its translation: CASSPTGGRRYGYTF.

The sample holds a few counts of this clonotype. The chain recombines TRBV6-5 with TRBJ1-5; 8 bases map to TRBD1. The CDR3 runs 15 residues. The ends lost 4 bases at V and 2 bases at J; junction bases unmatched: 4. The V gene's germline CDR1 is MNHEY and CDR2 SVGAGI. The CDR3 DNA sequence: TGTGCCAGCAGTTTCGCGGGACAGGGCAATCAGCCCCAGCATTTT. Its protein product is CASSFAGQGNQPQHF.

The CDR3 here is CASRIEGDSRLFF. In nucleotides, the CDR3 is TGTGCCAGCCGTATCGAAGGCGATAGTAGACTGTTTTTT. The V gene is TRBV12-3 or TRBV12-4, the J gene TRBJ1-4; D remains ambiguous. CDR3 length: 13 amino acids. The ends were cut back, 8 bases at V and 13 bases at J, with 20 bases in the middle.

The chain employs TRBV7-9 and TRBJ2-6; TRBD1 matches 10 bases. V was pared by 5 bases and J by 0 bases, with 4 bases of the junction left unmatched. Germline V gene sequence: CDR1 SEHNR, CDR2 FQNEAQ (reference sequence). This CDR3 spans 17 amino acids. CDR3 sequence: CASSRTGGGSGANVLTF. The CDR3 DNA reads as TGTGCCAGCAGCCGGACAGGGGGAGGCTCTGGGGCCAACGTCCTGACTTTC.

This clonotype was seen only a few times. This chain joins TRBV19 and TRBJ1-1; D gene unclear. Germline V lookup: CDR1 LNHDA, CDR2 SQIVND (reference sequence). This CDR3 spans 8 amino acids. V was pared by 9 bases and J by 7 bases, with 3 bases between. CDR3: CASLEAFF. In DNA, the CDR3 is TGTGCCAGCCTTGAAGCTTTCTTT.

The table lists this clonotype with many counts. The CDR3: CSARRGGYEQYF. The CDR3 bases are TGCAGTGCTAGGAGGGGTGGGTACGAGCAGTACTTC. The genes are TRBV20-1 and TRBJ2-7, with D perhaps given as TRBD1 or TRBD2 (5 bases each). The CDR3 consists of 12 residues. CDR1 is DFQATT and CDR2 is SNEGSKA in the germline V gene (reference sequence). The ends were cut back, 3 bases at V and 4 bases at J, with 10 bases in the middle.

The V gene is TRBV7-9, the J gene TRBJ2-2; the D gene is possibly TRBD2 (6 bases). This CDR3 is built from 14 residues. Per germline, CDR1 SEHNR and CDR2 FQNEAQ (reference sequence). Trimming took off 1 base at V and 7 bases at J, with 10 bases between the two ends. The CDR3 sequence is CASSLDLEGGELFF. Written as DNA, the CDR3 is TGTGCCAGCAGCTTAGATTTGGAGGGCGGGGAGCTGTTTTTT.

V usage is TRBV29-1 and J usage is TRBJ2-7; D might be TRBD2 (5 bases). V gave up 4 bases and J gave up 2 bases, with 15 bases separating them. Germline loops: CDR1 SQVTM, CDR2 ANQGSEA. The CDR3 extends over 14 amino acids. The CDR3 reads CSVGESAGPYEQYF. The CDR3 coding sequence is TGCAGCGTTGGGGAGTCGGCAGGACCCTACGAGCAGTACTTC.

This clonotype was observed many times. The rearrangement joins TRBV7-2 to TRBJ2-3; possible D gene TRBD1, 6 bases. Deletions cut 6 bases from V and 3 bases from J, with 10 bases between. From germline, CDR1 is SGHTA and CDR2 FQGNSA. The CDR3 is made up of 13 amino acids. CDR3 sequence: CASRPTGTDTQYF. The CDR3 coding sequence is TGTGCCAGCAGACCCACAGGGACAGATACGCAGTATTTT.